One TCR beta chain is described in this entry. Its antigen remains unidentified. The CDR3 runs 13 residues. V shed 8 bases and J shed 0 bases, with 10 bases lying between them. Germline V gene sequence: CDR1 MDHEN, CDR2 SYDVKM. Primers used in a second PCR of roughly 6 to 11 cycles were a sample-barcoded 5' primer and a J-beta primer mix. TCRdb processed the 5' RACE reads anew with MiXCR; each CDR3 protein has one entry. The data hold 650,000 to 700,000 distinct CDR3 sequences, with roughly half observed a single time. The record originates from a study of blood T cells in healthy people across ages. Study context: Researchers report that template switching captured about one barcoded beta molecule per two T cells.

General study results and limits: Percentage of naive T cells showed a strong correlation with TCR beta diversity. Both higher diversity and more naive CD4+ cells marked long-lived donors when set against aged donors. A roughly linear fall in TCR beta diversity per million T cells was seen with increasing age.

The V and J genes are TRBV28 and TRBJ1-2; D gene unclear. This TCR derives from an elderly woman in good health. Sequenced sample: blood. The CDR3 reads CASQEPTNYGYTF. Written as DNA, the CDR3 is TGTGCCAGCCAGGAGCCAACTAACTATGGCTACACCTTC.